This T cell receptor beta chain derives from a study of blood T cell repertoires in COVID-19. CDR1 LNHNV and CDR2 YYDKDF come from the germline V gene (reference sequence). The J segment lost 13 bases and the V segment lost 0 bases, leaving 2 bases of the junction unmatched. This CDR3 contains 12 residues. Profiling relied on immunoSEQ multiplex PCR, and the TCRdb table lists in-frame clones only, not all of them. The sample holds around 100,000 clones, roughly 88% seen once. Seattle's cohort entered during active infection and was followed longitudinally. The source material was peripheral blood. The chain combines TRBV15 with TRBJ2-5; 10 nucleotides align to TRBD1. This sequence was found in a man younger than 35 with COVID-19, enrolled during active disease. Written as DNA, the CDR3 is TGTGCCACCAGCAGAGATCGGGACAGGGGGTACTTC. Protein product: CATSRDRDRGYF.